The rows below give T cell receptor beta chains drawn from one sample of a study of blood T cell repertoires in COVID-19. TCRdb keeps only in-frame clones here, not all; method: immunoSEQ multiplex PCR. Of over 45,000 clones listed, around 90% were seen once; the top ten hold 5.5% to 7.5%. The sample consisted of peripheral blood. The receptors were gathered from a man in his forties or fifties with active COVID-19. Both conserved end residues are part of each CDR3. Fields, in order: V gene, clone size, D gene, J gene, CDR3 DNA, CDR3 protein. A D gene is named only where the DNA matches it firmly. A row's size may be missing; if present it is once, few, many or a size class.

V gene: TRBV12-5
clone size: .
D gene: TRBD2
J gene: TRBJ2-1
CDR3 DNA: TGTGCTAGTGGTTTGGCGACTAGCGGGAACAATGAGCAGTTCTTC
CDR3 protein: CASGLATSGNNEQFF

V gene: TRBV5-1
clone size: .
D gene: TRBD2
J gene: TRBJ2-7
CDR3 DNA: TGCGCCAGCAGCCCCCTGACTAGCGGTAGCTCCTACGAGCAGTACTTC
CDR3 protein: CASSPLTSGSSYEQYF

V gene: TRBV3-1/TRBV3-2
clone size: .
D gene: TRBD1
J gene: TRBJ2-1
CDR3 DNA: TGTGCCAGCAGCGCAGCCCGGACAGGGGAAAACTACAATGAGCAGTTCTTC
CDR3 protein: CASSAARTGENYNEQFF

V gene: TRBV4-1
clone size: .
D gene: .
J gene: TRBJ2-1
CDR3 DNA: TGCGCCAGCAGGGGGTCGGGGACTTCGGGCTCCTACAATGAGCAGTTCTTC
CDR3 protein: CASRGSGTSGSYNEQFF

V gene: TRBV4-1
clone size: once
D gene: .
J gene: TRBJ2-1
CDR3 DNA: TGCGCCAGCAGCCAAGAACCCAGGGATGAGCAGTTCTTC
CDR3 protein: CASSQEPRDEQFF

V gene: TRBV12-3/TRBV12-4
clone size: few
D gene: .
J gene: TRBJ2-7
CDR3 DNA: TGTGCCAGCAGTTTAGGGTTTGGGGGGAAGCAGTACTTC
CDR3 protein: CASSLGFGGKQYF

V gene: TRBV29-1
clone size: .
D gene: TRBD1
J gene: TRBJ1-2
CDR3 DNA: TGCAGCGTTTTAACAGGGGGCGACTATGGCTACACCTTC
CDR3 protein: CSVLTGGDYGYTF

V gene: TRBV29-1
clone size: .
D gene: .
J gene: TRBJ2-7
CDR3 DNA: TGCAGCGCCCGAGGGGCAGGGGCCTACGAGCAGTACTTC
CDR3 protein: CSARGAGAYEQYF

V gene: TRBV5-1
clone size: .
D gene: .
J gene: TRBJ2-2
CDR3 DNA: TGCGCCAGCAGCTTGGATAGCACCGGGGAGCTGTTTTTT
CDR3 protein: CASSLDSTGELFF

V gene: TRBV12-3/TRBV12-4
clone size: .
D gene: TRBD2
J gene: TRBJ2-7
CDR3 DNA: TGTGCCAGCAGCCGGGGGGGCAACGAGCAGTACTTC
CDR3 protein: CASSRGGNEQYF

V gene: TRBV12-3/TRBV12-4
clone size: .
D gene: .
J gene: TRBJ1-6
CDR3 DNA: TGTGCCAGCGGCCCGGGGGGGGCTTCACCCCTCCACTTT
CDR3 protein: CASGPGGASPLHF

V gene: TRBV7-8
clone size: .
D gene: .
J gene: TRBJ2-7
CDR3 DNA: TGTGCCAGCAGCGCGCAGGTCCACGAGTCGAACGAGCAGTACTTC
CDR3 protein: CASSAQVHESNEQYF